What follows are 5 T cell receptor beta chains derived from one specimen sequenced in a study of circulating tumor DNA in untreated peripheral T-cell lymphoma. Libraries were prepared by immunoSEQ multiplex PCR; TCRdb keeps only in-frame clonotypes and omits some of them. This table has roughly 9,000 clones, 65% to 85% appearing once. The specimen sequenced was tumor tissue. These receptors came from a human donor with peripheral T-cell lymphoma.

CDR3 DNA sequence: TGTGCCAGTAGTGTACTCGGGGGAATCTCCTACGAGCAGTACTTC. Translation: CASSVLGGISYEQYF. This sequence joins TRBV19 and TRBJ2-7, with D possibly TRBD2 on 6 matching bases. The CDR3 has 15 amino acids. Germline CDR1 is LNHDA and CDR2 is SQIVND (reference sequence). The ends were cut back, 5 bases at V and 0 bases at J, with 14 bases in the middle.

The gene calls are TRBV1 and TRBJ1-1; the table's D call, TRBD1, has no DNA check behind it. TRBV1 is designated a pseudogene. CDR3 length equals 15 residues. CDR3 amino acids: CASSQDPGSRTEAFF. Written as DNA, the CDR3 is TGCGCCAGCAGCCAAGATCCAGGGTCGAGGACTGAAGCTTTCTTT.

This clone appeared once. One end of the junction does not line up with germline, which may come from a read error. This chain joins TRBV6-8 and TRBJ1-1, with 7 positions matching TRBD1. The CDR3 totals 14 residues. CDR1 and CDR2 from the germline V gene are MNHGY and SAAAGT. The CDR3 loop is CASSPYGTAPEVFF. In nucleotides, the CDR3 is TGTGCCAGCAGTCCCTACGGGACAGCCCCAGAAGTTTTCTTT.

The chain employs TRBV4-1 and TRBJ1-6; TRBD1 is a possible D gene (5 bases). CDR3 length equals 17 residues. V lost 0 bases and J 0 bases, leaving 9 bases between the germline ends. Per the germline V gene, CDR1 is MGHRA and CDR2 is YSYEKL. Here the CDR3 reads CASSQDGGSSYNSPLHF. DNA of the CDR3: TGCGCCAGCAGCCAAGATGGGGGAAGCTCCTATAATTCACCCCTCCACTTT.

The chain recombines TRBV19 with TRBJ1-1; D may be TRBD1 (5 bases). The CDR3 totals 15 residues. Germline V lookup: CDR1 LNHDA, CDR2 SQIVND (reference sequence). Deletions cut 3 bases from V and 0 bases from J, with 11 bases between. The CDR3 sequence is CASSIPRQLNTEAFF. CDR3 in DNA: TGTGCCAGTAGTATCCCGCGACAGCTGAACACTGAAGCTTTCTTT.